This TCR beta chain derives from a study of response to subunit inactivated influenza vaccine. TCRdb fed the RT-PCR reads into MiXCR, producing one record per CDR3 protein. The sample shows roughly 650,000 distinct CDR3 sequences, roughly 14% of them seen only once. The CDR3 extends over 15 amino acids. Germline CDR1 reads SGHRS; CDR2 reads YFSETQ. V shed 5 bases, J shed 3 bases, and the junction held 9 bases outside the gene matches. This receptor was identified in a middle-aged man who received an inactivated influenza vaccine. Sequenced here: PBMCs from blood, sampled approximately 13 days after vaccination. The chain uses TRBV5-1 and TRBJ2-3; 7 bases line up with TRBD2. The CDR3 DNA sequence: TGCGCCAGCAGTCTCGGGAGGTCCGTAACAGATACGCAGTATTTT. As protein: CASSLGRSVTDTQYF.